These T cell receptor beta chains were read from a single sample in a study of CXCR3-negative and CXCR3-positive naive CD8 T cells. TCRdb processed the 5' RACE reads again and assigns one entry to each CDR3 protein, with no DNA. This sample carries around 120,000 distinct CDR3 sequences, with around 0.62% going to the ten biggest clones. Input material: naive CXCR3+ CD8+ T cells from blood. These receptors all stem from a human donor in good health. Some clones in this sample may be carry-over from other donors' samples. Both conserved end residues are part of each CDR3. Each record gives: V gene, J gene, CDR3 protein.

TRBV20-1,TRBJ2-1,CSARDLISYYNEQFF
TRBV5-4,TRBJ1-2,CASSPGGPNNYGYTF
TRBV19,TRBJ2-1,CASSTISGSGFNEQFF
TRBV29-1,TRBJ2-1,CSVLLVQNYGNEQFF
TRBV7-2,TRBJ2-5,CASSLEYEADQETQYF
TRBV29-1,TRBJ2-2,CSVLAGGELFF
TRBV3-1,TRBJ2-7,CASSQPGLTYEQYF
TRBV5-1,TRBJ2-2,CASSYPRDRDAGELFF
TRBV28,TRBJ2-4,CASSLLNWDIQYF
TRBV27,TRBJ1-2,CASKDSTTISNYGYTF